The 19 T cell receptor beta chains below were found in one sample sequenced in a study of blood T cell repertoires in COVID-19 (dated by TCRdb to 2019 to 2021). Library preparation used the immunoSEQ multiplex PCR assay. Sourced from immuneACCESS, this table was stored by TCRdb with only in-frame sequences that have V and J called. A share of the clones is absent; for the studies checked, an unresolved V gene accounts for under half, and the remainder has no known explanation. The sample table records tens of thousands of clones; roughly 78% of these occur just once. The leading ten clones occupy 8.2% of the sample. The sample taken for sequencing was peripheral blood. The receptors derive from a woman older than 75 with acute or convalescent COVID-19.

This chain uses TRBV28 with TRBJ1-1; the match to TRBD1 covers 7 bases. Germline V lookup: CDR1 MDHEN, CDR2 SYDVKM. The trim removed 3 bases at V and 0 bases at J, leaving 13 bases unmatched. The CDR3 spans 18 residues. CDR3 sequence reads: CASSFWTGRNSVNTEAFF. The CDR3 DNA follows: TGTGCCAGCAGTTTTTGGACAGGAAGGAATTCGGTGAACACTGAAGCTTTCTTT.

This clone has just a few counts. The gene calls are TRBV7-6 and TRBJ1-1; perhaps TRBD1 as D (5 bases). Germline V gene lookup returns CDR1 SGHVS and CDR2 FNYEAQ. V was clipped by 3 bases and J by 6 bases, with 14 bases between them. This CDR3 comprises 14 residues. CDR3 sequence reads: CASSFGAGSPEAFF. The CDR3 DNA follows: TGTGCCAGCAGCTTTGGGGCAGGGTCTCCTGAAGCTTTCTTT.

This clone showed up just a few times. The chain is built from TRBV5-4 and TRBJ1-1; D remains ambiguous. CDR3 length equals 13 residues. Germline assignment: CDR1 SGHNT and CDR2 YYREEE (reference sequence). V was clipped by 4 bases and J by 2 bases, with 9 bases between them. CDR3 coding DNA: TGTGCCAGCAGCGAAACACCCAACACTGAAGCTTTCTTT. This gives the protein CASSETPNTEAFF.

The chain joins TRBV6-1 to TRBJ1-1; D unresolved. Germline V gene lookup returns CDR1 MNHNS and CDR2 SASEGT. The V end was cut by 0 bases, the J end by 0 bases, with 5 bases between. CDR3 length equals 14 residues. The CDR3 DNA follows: TGTGCCAGCAGTGAAGCGGCTGTGAACACTGAAGCTTTCTTT. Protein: CASSEAAVNTEAFF.

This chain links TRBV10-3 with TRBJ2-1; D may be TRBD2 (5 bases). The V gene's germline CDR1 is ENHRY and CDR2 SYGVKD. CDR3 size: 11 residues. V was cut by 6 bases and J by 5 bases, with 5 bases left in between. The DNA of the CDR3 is TGTGCCATCAGGAGGGACAATGAGCAGTTCTTC. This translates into CAIRRDNEQFF.

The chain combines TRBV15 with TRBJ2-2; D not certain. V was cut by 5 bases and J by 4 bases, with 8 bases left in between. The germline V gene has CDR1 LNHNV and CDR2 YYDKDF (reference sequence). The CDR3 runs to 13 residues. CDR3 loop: CATSSRSTGELFF. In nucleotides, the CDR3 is TGTGCCACCAGCTCACGGAGCACCGGGGAGCTGTTTTTT.

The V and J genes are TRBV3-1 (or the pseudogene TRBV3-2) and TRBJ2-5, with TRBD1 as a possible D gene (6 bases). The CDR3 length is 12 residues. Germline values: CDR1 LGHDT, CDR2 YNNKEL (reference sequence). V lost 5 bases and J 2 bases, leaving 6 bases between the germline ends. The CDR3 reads CASSGTQETQYF. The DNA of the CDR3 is TGTGCCAGCAGCGGGACACAAGAGACCCAGTACTTC.

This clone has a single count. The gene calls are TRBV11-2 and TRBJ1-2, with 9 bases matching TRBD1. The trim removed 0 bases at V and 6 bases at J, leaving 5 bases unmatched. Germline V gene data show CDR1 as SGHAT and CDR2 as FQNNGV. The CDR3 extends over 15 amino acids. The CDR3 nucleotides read TGTGCCAGCAGCTTAGAGGGACAGGGTATCGATGGCTACACCTTC. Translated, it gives CASSLEGQGIDGYTF.

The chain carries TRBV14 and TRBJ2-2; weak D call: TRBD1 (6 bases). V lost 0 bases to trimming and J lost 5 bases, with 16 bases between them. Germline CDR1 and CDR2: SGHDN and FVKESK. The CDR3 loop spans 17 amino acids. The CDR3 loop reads CASSQDRGGRQTGELFF. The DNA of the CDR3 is TGTGCCAGCAGCCAAGATCGAGGGGGTCGTCAAACCGGGGAGCTGTTTTTT.

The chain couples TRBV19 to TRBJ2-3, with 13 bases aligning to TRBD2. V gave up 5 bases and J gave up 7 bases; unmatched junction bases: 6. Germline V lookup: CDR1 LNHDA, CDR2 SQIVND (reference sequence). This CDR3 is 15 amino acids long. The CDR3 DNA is TGTGCCAGTAGTCTAAAGACTAGCGGGGGGAATACGCAGTATTTT. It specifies CASSLKTSGGNTQYF.

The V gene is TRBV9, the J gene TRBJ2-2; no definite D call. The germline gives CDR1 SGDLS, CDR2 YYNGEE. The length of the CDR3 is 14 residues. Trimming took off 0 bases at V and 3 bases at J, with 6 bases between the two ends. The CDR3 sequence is CASSVAADTGELFF. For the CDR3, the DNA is TGTGCCAGCAGCGTAGCTGCGGACACCGGGGAGCTGTTTTTT.

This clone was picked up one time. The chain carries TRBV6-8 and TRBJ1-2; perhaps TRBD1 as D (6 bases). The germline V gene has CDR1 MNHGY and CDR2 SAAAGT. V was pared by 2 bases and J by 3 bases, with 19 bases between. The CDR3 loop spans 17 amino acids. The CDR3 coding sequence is TGTGCCAGCAGTTACGGTTCAGGGGACAAGAACTACTATGGCTACACCTTC. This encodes CASSYGSGDKNYYGYTF.

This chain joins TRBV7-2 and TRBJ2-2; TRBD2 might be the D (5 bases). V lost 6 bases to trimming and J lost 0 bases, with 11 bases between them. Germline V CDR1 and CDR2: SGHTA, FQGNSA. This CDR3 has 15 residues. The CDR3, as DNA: TGTGCCAGCAGACCGACACTAGCGAACACCGGGGAGCTGTTTTTT. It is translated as CASRPTLANTGELFF.

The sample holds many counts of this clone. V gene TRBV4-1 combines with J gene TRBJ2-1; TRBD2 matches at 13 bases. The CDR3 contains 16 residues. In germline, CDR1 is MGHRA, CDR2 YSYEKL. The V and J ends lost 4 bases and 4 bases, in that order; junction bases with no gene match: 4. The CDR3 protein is CASSPLGLAGYNEQFF. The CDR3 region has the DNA TGCGCCAGCAGCCCACTGGGACTAGCGGGGTACAATGAGCAGTTCTTC.

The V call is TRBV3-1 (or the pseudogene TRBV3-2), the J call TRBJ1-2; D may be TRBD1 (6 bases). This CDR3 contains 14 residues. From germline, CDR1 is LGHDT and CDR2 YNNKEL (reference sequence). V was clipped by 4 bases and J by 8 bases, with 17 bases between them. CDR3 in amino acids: CASSPKQGRYGYTF. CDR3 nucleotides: TGTGCCAGCAGCCCAAAACAGGGACGCTACGGCTACACCTTC.

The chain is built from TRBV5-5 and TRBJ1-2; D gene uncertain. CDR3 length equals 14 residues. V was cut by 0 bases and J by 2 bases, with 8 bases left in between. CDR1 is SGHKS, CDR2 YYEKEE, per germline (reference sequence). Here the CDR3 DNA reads TGTGCCAGCAGCTTGGGTACGGGAAACTATGGCTACACCTTC. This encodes CASSLGTGNYGYTF.

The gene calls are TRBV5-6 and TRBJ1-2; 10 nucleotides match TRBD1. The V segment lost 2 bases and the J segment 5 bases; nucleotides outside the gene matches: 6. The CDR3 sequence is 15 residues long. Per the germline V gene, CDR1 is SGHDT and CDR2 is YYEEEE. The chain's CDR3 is CASSFLGQGSYGYTF. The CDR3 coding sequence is TGTGCCAGCAGCTTTTTGGGACAGGGGTCATATGGCTACACCTTC.

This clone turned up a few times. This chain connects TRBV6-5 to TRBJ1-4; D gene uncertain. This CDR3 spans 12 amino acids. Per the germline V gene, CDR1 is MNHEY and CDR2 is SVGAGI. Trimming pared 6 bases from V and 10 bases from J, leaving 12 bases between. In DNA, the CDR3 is TGTGCCAGCAGACCCGAAAGAGGAAAACTGTTTTTT. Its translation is CASRPERGKLFF.

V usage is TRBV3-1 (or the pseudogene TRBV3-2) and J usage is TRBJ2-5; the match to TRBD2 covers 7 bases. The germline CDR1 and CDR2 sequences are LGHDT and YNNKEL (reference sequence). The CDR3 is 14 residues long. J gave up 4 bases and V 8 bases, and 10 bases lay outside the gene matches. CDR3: CASRPERGSETQYF. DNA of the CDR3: TGTGCCAGCCGTCCCGAGCGGGGTTCAGAGACCCAGTACTTC.